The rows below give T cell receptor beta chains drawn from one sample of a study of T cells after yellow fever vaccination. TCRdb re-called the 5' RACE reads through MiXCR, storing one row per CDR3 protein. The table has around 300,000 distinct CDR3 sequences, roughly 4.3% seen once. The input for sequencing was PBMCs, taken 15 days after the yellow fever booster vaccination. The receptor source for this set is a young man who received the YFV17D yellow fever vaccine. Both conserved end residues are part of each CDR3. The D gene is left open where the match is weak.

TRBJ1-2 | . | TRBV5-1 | CASSKGVGVYYGYTF
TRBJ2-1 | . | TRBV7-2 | CASRYRSSLDNEQFF
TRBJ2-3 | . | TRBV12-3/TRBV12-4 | CASSWTLGADTQYF
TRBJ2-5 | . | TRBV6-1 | CASSETDASETQYF
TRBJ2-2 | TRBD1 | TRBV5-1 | CASSVRDRGRLSGELFF
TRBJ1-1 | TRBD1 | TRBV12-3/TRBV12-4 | CASSSTTGGSTEAFF
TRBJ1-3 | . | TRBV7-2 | CASSLETGRNTIYF
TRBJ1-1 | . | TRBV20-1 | CSARDLRTGMAEAFF
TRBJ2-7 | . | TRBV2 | CASSETYEQYF
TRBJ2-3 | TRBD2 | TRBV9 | CASSAAGVTDTQYF
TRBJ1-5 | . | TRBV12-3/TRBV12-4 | CASRTGRQPQHF
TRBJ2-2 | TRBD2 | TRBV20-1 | CSARGLAGAQRGELFF
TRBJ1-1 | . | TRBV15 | CATSGYGTEAFF
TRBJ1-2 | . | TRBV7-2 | CASSLLRQYGYTF
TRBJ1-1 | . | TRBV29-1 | CSAKWGNTEAFF
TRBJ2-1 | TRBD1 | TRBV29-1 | CSADREISSYNEQFF
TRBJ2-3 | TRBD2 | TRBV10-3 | CAISWEGSTDTQYF
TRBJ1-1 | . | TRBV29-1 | CSVEVTGGTEAFF
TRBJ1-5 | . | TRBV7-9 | CASSLGGSGNQPQHF
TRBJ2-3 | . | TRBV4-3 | CASSQEWGVGTDTQYF
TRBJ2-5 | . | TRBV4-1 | CASSQVPIQETQYF
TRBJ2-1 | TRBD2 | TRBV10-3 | CAALSGGAGSYNEQFF
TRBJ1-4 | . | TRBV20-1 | CSARAGGNEKLFF
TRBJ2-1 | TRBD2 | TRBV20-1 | CSAREQRGGSYNEQFF
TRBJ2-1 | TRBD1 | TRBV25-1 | CASSEAADRVSNEQFF
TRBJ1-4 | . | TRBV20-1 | CSAVFLGPTNEKLFF
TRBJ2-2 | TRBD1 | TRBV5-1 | CASSSPGQGIAGELFF
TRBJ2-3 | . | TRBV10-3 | CAIRGGDTQYF
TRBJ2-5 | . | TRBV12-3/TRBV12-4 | CASGGASQETQYF
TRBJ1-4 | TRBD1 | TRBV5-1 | CASSEQGGNEKLFF
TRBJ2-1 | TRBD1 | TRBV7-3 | CASSLGQDNEQFF
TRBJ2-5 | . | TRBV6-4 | CARRRRRGQETQYF
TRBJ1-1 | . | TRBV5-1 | CASSQEQNTEAFF
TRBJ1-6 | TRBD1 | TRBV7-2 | CASSYLGRGNSPLHF
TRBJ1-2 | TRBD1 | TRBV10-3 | CAISDRDSNDYGYTF
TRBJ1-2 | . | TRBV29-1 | CSVFTTGPQGYTF
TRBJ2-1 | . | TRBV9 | CASSVEPDPNEQFF
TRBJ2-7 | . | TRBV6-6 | CASTQRGDGAYEQYF
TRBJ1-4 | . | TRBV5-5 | CASSLSLGTNEKLFF
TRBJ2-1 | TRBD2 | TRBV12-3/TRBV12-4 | CASSLGGGASNEQFF
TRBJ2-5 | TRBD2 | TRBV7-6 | CASSLAGGGIYQETQYF
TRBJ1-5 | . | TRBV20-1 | CSASRGFGGISNQPQHF
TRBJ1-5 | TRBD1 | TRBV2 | CASSVDRGGNQPQHF
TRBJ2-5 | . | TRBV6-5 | CASSYPGETQYF
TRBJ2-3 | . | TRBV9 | CASSVGGYGDTQYF
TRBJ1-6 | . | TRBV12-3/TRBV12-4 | CASTLGGNSPLHF
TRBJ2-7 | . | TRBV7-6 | CASSSITGMTSYEQYF
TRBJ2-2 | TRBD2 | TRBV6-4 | CASSPPGGTGELFF
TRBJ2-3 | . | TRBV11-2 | CASSLGTHYSEDTQYF
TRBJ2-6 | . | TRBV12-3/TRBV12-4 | CASSLGNPSGANVLTF
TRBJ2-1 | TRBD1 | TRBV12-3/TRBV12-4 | CASNLGTDPNEQFF
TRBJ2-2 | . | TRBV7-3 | CASSPSWETGELFF
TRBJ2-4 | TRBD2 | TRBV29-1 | CSAGSRTSGKNIQYF
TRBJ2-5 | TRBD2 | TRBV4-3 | CASSQDPSGGERKGETQYF